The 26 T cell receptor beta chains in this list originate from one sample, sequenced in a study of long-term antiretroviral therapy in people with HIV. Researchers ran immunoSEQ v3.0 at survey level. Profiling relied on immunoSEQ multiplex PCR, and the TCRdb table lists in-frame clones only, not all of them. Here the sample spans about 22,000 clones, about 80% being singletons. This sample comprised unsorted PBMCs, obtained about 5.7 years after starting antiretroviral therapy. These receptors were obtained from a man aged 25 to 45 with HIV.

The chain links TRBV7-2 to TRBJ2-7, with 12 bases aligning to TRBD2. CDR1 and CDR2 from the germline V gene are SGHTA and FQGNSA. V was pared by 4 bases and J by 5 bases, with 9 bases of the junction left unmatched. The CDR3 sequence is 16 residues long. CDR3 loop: CASSYRTSGIRHEQYF. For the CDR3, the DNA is TGTGCCAGCAGCTATCGGACTAGCGGGATACGTCACGAGCAGTACTTC.

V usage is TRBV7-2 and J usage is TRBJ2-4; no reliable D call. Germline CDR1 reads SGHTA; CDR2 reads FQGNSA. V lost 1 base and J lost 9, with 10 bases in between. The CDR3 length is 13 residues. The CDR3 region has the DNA TGTGCCAGCAGCTTAGGCAGTAGTAGCATTCAGTACTTC. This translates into CASSLGSSSIQYF. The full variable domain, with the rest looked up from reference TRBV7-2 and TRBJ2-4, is GAGVSQSPSNKVTEKGKDVELRCDPISGHTALYWYRQSLGQGLEFLIYFQGNSAPDKSGLPSDRFSAERTGGSVSTLTIQRTQQEDSAVYLCASSLGSSSIQYFGAGTRLSVL.

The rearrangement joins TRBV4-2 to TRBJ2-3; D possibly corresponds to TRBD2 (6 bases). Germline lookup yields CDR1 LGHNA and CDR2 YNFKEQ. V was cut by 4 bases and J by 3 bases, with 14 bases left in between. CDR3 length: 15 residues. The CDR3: CASSPARGGTDTQYF. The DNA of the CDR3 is TGTGCCAGCAGCCCCGCGCGGGGAGGAACAGATACGCAGTATTTT.

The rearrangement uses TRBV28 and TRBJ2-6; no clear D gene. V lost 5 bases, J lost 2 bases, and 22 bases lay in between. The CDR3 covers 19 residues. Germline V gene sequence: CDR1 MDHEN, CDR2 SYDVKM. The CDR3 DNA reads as TGTGCCAGCAGTCCCCGCTTAAGTTTGCGGATCCCTGGGGCCAACGTCCTGACTTTC. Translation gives CASSPRLSLRIPGANVLTF.

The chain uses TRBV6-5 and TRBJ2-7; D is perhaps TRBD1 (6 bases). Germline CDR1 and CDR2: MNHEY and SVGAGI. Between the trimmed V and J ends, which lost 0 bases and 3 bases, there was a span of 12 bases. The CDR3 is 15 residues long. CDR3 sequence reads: CASSYSKTGRYEQYF. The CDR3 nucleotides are TGTGCCAGCAGTTACTCAAAAACAGGGCGCTACGAGCAGTACTTC.

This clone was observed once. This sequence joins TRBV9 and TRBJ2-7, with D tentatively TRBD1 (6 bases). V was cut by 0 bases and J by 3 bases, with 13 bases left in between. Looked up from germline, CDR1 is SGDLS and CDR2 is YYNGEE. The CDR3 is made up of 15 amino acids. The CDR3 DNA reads TGTGCCAGCAGCGTAGTAGGACAGAGCTACTACGAGCAGTACTTC. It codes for CASSVVGQSYYEQYF. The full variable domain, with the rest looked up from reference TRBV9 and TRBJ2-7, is DSGVTQTPKHLITATGQRVTLRCSPRSGDLSVYWYQQSLDQGLQFLIQYYNGEERAKGNILERFSAQQFPDLHSELNLSSLELGDSALYFCASSVVGQSYYEQYFGPGTRLTVT.

The CDR3 DNA reads TGTGCCACCAGCGGACAGGGGAAGGGAAACACCATATATTTT. Translating it yields CATSGQGKGNTIYF. The genes are TRBV15 and TRBJ1-3; 9 bases match TRBD1. The germline gives CDR1 LNHNV, CDR2 YYDKDF (reference sequence). The CDR3 covers 14 residues. The V and J ends lost 5 bases and 4 bases, in that order; junction bases with no gene match: 3.

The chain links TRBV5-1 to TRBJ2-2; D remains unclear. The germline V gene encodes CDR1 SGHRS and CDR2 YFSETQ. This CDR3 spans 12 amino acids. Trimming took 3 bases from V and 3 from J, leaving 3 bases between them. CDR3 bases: TGCGCCAGCAGCTATGACACCGGGGAGCTGTTTTTT. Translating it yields CASSYDTGELFF.

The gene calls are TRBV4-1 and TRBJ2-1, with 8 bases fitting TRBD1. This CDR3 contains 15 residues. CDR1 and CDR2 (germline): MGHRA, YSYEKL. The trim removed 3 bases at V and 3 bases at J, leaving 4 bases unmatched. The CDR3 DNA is TGCGCCAGCAGCCATACAGGACAGGGCTACAATGAGCAGTTCTTC. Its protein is CASSHTGQGYNEQFF.

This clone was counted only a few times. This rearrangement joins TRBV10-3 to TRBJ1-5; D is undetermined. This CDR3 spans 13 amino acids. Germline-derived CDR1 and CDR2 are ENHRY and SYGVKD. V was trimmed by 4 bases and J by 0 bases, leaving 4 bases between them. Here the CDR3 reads CAISGNSNQPQHF. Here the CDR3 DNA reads TGTGCCATCAGTGGAAATAGCAATCAGCCCCAGCATTTT.

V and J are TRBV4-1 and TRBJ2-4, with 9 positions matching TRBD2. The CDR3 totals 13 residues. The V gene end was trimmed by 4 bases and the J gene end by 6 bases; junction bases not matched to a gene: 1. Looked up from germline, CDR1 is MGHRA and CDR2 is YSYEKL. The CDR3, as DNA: TGCGCCAGCAGCCCGACTAGCGGAAACATTCAGTACTTC. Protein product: CASSPTSGNIQYF.

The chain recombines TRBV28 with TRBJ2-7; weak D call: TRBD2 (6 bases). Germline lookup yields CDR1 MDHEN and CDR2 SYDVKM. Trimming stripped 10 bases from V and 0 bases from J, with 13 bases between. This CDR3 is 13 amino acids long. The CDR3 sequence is CANSAGSSYEQYF. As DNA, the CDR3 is TGTGCCAACTCCGCGGGGAGCTCCTACGAGCAGTACTTC.

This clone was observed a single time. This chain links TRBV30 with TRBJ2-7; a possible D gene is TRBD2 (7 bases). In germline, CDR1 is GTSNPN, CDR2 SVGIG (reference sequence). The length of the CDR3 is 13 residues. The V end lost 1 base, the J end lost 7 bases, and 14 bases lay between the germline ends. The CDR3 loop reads CAWSGGGPSEQYF. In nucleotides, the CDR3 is TGTGCCTGGAGTGGGGGGGGGCCGTCAGAGCAGTACTTC.

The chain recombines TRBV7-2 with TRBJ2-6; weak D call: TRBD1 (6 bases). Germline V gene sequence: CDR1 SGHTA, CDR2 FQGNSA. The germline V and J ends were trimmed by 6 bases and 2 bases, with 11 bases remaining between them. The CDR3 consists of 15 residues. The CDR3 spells CASRYRVPGANVLTF. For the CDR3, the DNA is TGTGCCAGCAGGTACAGGGTCCCTGGGGCCAACGTCCTGACTTTC. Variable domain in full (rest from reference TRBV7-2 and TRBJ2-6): GAGVSQSPSNKVTEKGKDVELRCDPISGHTALYWYRQSLGQGLEFLIYFQGNSAPDKSGLPSDRFSAERTGGSVSTLTIQRTQQEDSAVYLCASRYRVPGANVLTFGAGSRLTVL.

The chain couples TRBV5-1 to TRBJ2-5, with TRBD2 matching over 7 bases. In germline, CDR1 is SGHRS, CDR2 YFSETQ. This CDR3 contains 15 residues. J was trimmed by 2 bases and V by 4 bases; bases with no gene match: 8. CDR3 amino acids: CASSRGAGEQETQYF. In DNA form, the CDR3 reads TGCGCCAGCAGCCGGGGTGCGGGGGAGCAAGAGACCCAGTACTTC.

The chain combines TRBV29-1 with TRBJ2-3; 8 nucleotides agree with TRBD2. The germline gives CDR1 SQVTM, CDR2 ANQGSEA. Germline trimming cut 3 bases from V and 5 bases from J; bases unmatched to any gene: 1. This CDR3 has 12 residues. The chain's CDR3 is CSVERGVDTQYF. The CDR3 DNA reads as TGCAGCGTTGAGCGGGGGGTAGATACGCAGTATTTT.

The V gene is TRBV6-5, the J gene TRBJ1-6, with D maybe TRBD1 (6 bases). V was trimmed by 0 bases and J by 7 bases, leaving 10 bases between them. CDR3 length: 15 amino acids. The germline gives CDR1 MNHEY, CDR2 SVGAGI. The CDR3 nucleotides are TGTGCCAGCAGTTACTCAAGAGGGACAAATTCACCCCTCCACTTT. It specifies CASSYSRGTNSPLHF.

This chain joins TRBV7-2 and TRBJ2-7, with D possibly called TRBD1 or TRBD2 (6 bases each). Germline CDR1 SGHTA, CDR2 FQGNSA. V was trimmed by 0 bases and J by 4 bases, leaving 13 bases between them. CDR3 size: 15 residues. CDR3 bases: TGTGCCAGCAGCTTAGCGACAGGTGGGGGGTACGAGCAGTACTTC. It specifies CASSLATGGGYEQYF.

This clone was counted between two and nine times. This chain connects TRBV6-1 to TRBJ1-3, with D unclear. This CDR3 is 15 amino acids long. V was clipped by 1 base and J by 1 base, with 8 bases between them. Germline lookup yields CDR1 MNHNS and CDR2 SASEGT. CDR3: CASSEVGVSGNTIYF. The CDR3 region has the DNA TGTGCCAGCAGTGAAGTCGGGGTATCTGGAAACACCATATATTTT.

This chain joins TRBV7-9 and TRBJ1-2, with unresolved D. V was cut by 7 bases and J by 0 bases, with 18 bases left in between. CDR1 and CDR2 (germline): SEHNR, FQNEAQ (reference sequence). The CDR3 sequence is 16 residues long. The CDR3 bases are TGTGCCAGCACCACGGCAATCAGGCTATCTAACTATGGCTACACCTTC. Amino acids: CASTTAIRLSNYGYTF.

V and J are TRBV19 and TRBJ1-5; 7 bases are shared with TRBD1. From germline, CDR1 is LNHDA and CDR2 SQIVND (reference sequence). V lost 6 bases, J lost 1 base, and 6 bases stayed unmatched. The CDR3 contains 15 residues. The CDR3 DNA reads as TGTGCCAGTAGGACAAGACAGGGCAGCAATCAGCCCCAGCATTTT. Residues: CASRTRQGSNQPQHF.

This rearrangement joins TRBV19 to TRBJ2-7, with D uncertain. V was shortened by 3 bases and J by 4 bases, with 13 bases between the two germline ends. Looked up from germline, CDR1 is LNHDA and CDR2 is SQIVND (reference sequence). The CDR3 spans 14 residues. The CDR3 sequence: CASSMVQSIYEQYF. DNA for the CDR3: TGTGCCAGTAGTATGGTTCAGAGTATTTACGAGCAGTACTTC.

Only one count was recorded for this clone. This CDR3 is CASIPQDNPGGDQPQHF. The CDR3, as DNA: TGTGCCAGCATCCCTCAGGACAACCCAGGGGGGGATCAGCCCCAGCATTTT. The chain is built from TRBV28 and TRBJ1-5; 7 bases align to TRBD1. The germline gives CDR1 MDHEN, CDR2 SYDVKM. This CDR3 spans 17 amino acids. J was trimmed by 5 bases and V by 7 bases; bases with no gene match: 17.

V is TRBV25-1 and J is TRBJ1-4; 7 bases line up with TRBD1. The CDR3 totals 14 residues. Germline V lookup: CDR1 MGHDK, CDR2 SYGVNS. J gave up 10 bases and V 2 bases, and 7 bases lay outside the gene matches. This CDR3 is CASSEGGQSGKLFF. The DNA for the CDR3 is TGTGCCAGCAGTGAAGGGGGACAGTCTGGAAAACTGTTTTTT.

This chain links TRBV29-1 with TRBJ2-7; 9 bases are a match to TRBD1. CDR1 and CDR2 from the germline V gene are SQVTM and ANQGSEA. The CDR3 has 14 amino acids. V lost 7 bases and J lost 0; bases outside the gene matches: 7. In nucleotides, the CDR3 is TGCAGCGCCTCCGGGACAGGGAGCTCCTACGAGCAGTACTTC. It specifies CSASGTGSSYEQYF.

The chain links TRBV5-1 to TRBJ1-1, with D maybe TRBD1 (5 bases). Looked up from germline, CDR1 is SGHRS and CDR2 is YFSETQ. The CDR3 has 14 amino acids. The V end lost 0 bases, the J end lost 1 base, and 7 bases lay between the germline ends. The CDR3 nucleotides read TGCGCCAGCAGCTTGGAGAGGGGGAACACTGAAGCTTTCTTT. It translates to CASSLERGNTEAFF.